This TCR beta chain is from a study of identical twins (TCRdb year 2016). Study-level background: To test whether fetal clonotypes persist, the study used deep sequencing on TCR alpha and beta repertoires from monozygotic twins, unrelated adults of various ages, and cord blood. To rule out contamination, the twin experiments were replicated at different times with different library preparation protocols. Beyond this particular receptor, the publication reports: Fewer insertions were carried by abundant cord blood beta clonotypes, a similar but weaker trend appeared in young adult naive repertoires, and no such trend appeared in memory repertoires. Recombination models systematically underestimated out-of-frame TCR alpha sharing in monozygotic twins but agreed with sharing between unrelated individuals. Invariant T cells such as MAIT and iNKT could partly confound zero-insertion analyses, although diverse VJ usage argued against such confounding for most clonotypes. Out-of-frame TCR alpha sequences shared between twins showed an excess of low generation-probability sequences compared with coincidental sharing between unrelated individuals. In beta out-of-frame sequences, excess twin sharing was weaker, because having fewer shared sequences lowered the signal-to-noise ratio. Because the same donors could not be followed over many years, conclusions were based on cross-sectional statistical analysis.

This clonotype turned up a few times. This clone's antigen is unknown. No per-base quality is available; no much larger clone lies one base away. V sheds 7 bases and J sheds 14 bases, leaving 18 bases between their ends. The germline V gene sets CDR1 to MDHEN and CDR2 to SYDVKM. The CDR3 holds 13 amino acids from the cysteine to the phenylalanine. Only the CDR3 region is kept as DNA, spanning 39 bases read in frame from base 1. Libraries were constructed by 5' RACE. The sample was run on an Illumina HiSeq 2000. A universal primer binding site was added through template switching, and the final cDNA carried a unique molecular identifier so that TCR cDNA molecules could be counted accurately. Specific primers in the conserved constant-segment region were used to synthesize first-strand cDNA for the TCR alpha and beta chains. To control for contamination, each cDNA library was double barcoded with a SMART-Mk sample barcode plus Illumina barcodes. TruSeq adapter sequences, together with Illumina sample barcodes, were added in two successive PCR steps. Sequencing of the TCR alpha and beta cDNA libraries was done on the Illumina HiSeq platform using custom primers. The study's processing was this. MiGEC was used to process raw reads and extract unique molecular identifiers, and MiXCR was used to find CDR3 positions. For each individual, recombination models were inferred using an EM algorithm with the repgenHMM and IGoR tools. The tcR package in R was used for shared clonotype analysis, with sharing normalized by the product of cloneset sizes. To study raw recombination without the effects of thymic and clonal selection, out-of-frame nonproductive sequences were analyzed. TCRdb ran its own pipeline on the public reads, namely fastp trimming at Q25 and MiXCR clone calling, and kept in-frame beta chains. Each entry is one CDR3 protein sequence, shown with its most common DNA and genes. TCRdb, not the authors, supplied the V and J calls. Here the sample has about 570,000 distinct CDR3 sequences; 7.5% to 10% occur a single time. More than 2.5% of the sample is in the top ten clones.

All donors were healthy Caucasians. The twin cohort comprised three pairs of female monozygotic twins, all aged roughly 18 to 29 years. Peripheral blood mononuclear cells were used as the source from which RNA for TCR libraries was isolated. The sample was also reused in another study, on yellow fever vaccine responses in identical twins. The second publication reports: The T cell response to vaccination in identical twins was reported by the authors to appear partly convergent and partly personalized. The study precisely tracked vaccine-responding T cell clones in identical twins.

Recombination joined TRBV28 with TRBJ1-6, with TRBD1 perhaps the D gene, on 6 matching bases. Sequencing used PBMCs. The receptor was derived from a woman aged 18 to 35 in good health. The nucleotides read TGTGCCAGCAACGCGGGACACCCACTCACCCTCCACTTT. Its amino acids are CASNAGHPLTLHF.